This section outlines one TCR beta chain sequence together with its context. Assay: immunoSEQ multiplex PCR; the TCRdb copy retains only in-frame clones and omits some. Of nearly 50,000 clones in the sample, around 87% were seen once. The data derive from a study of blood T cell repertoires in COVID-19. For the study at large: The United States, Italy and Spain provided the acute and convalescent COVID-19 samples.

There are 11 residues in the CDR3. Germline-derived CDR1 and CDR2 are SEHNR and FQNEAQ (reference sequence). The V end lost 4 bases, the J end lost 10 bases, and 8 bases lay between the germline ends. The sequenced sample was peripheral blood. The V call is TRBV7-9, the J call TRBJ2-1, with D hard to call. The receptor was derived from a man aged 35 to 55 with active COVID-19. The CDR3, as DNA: TGTGCCAGCAGCTCGTACCAGGAGCAGTTCTTC. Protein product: CASSSYQEQFF.